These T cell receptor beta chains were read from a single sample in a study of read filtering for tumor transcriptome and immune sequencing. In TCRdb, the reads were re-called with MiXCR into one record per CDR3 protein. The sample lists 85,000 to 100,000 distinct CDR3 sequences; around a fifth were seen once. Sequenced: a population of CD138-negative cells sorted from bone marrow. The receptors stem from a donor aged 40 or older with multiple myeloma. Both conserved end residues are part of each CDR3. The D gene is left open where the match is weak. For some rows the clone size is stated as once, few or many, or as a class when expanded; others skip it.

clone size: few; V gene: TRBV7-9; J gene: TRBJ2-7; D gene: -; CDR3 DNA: TGTGCCAGCAGCGCCGGGACCGGGTCCTACGAGCAGTACTTC; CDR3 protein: CASSAGTGSYEQYF
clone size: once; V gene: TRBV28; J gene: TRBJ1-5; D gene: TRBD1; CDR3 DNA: TGTGCCAGCGGACAGGGGCGATGGGGCAATCGGCCCCAGCATTTT; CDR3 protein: CASGQGRWGNRPQHF
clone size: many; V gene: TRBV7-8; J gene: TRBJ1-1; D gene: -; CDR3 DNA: TGTGCCAGCAGCTTAGCGGGGATCAACACTGAAGCTTTCTTT; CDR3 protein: CASSLAGINTEAFF
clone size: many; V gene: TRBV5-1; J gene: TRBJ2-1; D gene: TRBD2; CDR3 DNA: TGCGCCAGCTCTCCAAACTTAGCGGGCGACGGCAATGAGCAGTTCTTC; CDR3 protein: CASSPNLAGDGNEQFF
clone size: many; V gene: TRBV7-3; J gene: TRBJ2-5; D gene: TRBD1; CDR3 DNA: TGTGCCAGCAGCCCCCGAGGCGGACAGGGAGGAGAGACCCAGTACTTC; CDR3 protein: CASSPRGGQGGETQYF
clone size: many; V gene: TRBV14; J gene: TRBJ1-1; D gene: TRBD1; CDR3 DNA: TGTGCCAGCAGCCCTGGACAGGGACTCATGAACACTGAAGCTTTCTTT; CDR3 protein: CASSPGQGLMNTEAFF
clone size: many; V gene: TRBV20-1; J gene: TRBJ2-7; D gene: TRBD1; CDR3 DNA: TGCAGTGCTAGAGATTCTTTTAGGGGGCCTACCTACGAGCAGTACTTC; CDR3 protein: CSARDSFRGPTYEQYF
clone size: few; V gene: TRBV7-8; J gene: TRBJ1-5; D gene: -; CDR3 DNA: TGTGCCAGCAGCTGGGGCGGAACCCGTCAGCCCCAGCATTTT; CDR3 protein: CASSWGGTRQPQHF
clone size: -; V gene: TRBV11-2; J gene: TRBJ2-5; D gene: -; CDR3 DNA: TGTGCCAGCAGCTTCACGTTGGGGGCGGAGACCCAGTACTTC; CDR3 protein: CASSFTLGAETQYF
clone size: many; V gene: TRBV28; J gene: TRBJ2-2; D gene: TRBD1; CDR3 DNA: TGTGCCAGCAGAACAGGGGGCCGGATCGGGGAGCTGTTTTTT; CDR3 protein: CASRTGGRIGELFF
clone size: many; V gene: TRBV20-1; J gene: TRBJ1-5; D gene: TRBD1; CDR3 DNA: TGCAGTGCTAGAGTCTTGGACAGGATGGACCAGCCCCAGCATTTT; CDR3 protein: CSARVLDRMDQPQHF
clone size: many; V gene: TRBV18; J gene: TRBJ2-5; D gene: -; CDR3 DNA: TGTGCCAGCTCACCAGACAGGCCGCCAGAGACCCAGTACTTC; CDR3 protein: CASSPDRPPETQYF
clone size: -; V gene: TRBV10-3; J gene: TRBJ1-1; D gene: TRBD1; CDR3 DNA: TGTGCCATCAGCGACAAAACAGGGGTAACTGAAGCTTTCTTT; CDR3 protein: CAISDKTGVTEAFF
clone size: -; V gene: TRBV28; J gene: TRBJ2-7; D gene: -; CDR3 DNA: -; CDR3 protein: CASSFAQGTYERYF
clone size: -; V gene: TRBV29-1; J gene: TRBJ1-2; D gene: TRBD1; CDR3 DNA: TGCAGCTCAGGGGGAGCTAACTATGGCTACACCTTC; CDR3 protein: CSSGGANYGYTF
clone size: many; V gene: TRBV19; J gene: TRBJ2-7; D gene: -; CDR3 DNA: TGTGCCAGTAGTGTCCGGATTACCTACGAGCAGTACTTC; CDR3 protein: CASSVRITYEQYF
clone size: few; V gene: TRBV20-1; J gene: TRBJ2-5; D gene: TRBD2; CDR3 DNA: TGCAGTGCTGGGGACTATCGAAAAGAGACCCAGTACTTC; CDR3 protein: CSAGDYRKETQYF
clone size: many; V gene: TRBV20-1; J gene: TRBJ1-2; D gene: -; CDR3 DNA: TGCAGTGCGTACGACAGTCTTTCTCTCTATGGCTACACCTTC; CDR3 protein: CSAYDSLSLYGYTF
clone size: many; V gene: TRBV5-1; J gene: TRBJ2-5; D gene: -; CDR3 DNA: TGCGCCAGCAGCTCCACAGCCGGGACACGGGAGACCCAGTACTTC; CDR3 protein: CASSSTAGTRETQYF
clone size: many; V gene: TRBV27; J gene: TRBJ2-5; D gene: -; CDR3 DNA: TGTGCCAGCAGTTTAAGGCGGTTGAGGGGGCAAGAGACCCAGTACTTC; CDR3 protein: CASSLRRLRGQETQYF
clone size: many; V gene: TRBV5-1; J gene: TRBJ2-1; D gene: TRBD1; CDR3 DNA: TGCGCCAGCAGCTTGGGGACAGGATACAATGAGCAGTTCTTC; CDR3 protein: CASSLGTGYNEQFF
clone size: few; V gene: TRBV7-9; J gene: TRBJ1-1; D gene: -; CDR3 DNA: TGTGCCAGCAGCTTGGCCAACAGGGAGGCCACTGAAGCTTTCTTT; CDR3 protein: CASSLANREATEAFF
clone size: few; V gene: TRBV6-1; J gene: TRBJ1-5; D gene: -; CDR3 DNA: TGTGCCAGCAGACCGGGTCTCTATAGCAATCAGCCCCAGCATTTT; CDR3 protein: CASRPGLYSNQPQHF
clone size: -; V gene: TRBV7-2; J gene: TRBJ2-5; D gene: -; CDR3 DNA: TGTGCCAGCAGCTTCGTGGGCCAAGAGACCCAGTACTTC; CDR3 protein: CASSFVGQETQYF
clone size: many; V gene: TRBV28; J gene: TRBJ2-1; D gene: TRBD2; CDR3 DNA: TGTGCCACCCTCTATCGCGGGGGGGACAATGAGCAGTTCTTC; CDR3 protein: CATLYRGGDNEQFF
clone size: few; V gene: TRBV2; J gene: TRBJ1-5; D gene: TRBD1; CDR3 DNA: TGTGCCAGCAGCGACAGGGTTTGGCAGCCCCAGCATTTT; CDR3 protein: CASSDRVWQPQHF
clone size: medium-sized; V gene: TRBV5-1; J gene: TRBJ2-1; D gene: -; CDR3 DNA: TGCGCCAGCAGCTCGGACTACCCTTTGAGCTCCTACAATGAGCAGTTCTTC; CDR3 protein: CASSSDYPLSSYNEQFF
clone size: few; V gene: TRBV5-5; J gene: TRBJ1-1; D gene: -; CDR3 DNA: TGTGCCAGCAGCTCCCAGAAAATGAACACTGGAGCTTTCTTT; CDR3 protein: CASSSQKMNTGAFF
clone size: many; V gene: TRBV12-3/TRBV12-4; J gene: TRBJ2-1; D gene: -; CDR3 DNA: TGTGCCAGCAGTTTAAAGGCCCAGGTGCAGTTCTTC; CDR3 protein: CASSLKAQVQFF
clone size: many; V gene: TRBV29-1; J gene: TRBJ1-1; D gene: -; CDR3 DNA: TGCAGCGTCGGTCCGGGGGCGGACACTGAAGCTTTCTTT; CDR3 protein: CSVGPGADTEAFF
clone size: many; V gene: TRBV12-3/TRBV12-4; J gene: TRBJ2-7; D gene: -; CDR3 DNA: TGTGCCAGCAGTTTTGCGGTCGCCGAAGAGCAGTACTTC; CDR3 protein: CASSFAVAEEQYF
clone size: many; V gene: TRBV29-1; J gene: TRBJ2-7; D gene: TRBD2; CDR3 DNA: TGCAGCGCTACGCCCGTAGCGGGGGGAACCTACGAGCAGTACTTC; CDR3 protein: CSATPVAGGTYEQYF
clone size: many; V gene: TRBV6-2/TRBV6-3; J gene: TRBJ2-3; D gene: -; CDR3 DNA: TGTGCCAGCAGTGAAGCGAAGGGGGGTAAAAGGAGCACAGATACGCAGTATTTT; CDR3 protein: CASSEAKGGKRSTDTQYF
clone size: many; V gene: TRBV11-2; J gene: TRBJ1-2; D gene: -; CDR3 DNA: TGTGCCAGCAGCCCCCAGGTCCTTAACTATGGCTACACCTTC; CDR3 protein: CASSPQVLNYGYTF
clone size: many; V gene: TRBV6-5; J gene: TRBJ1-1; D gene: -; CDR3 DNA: TGTGCCAGCAGTTCAAGGGACACCCACACTGAAGCTTTCTTT; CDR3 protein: CASSSRDTHTEAFF
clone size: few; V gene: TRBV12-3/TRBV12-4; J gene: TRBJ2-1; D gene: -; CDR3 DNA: TGTGCCAGCAGTTCAGAAAGCAATGAGCAGTTCTTC; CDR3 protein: CASSSESNEQFF
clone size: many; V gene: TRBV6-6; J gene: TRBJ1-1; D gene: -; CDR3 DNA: TGTGCCAGCAGTTACTGGGGTGAAGCTTTCTTT; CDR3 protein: CASSYWGEAFF
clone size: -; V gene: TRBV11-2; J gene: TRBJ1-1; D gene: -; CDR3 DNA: TGTGCCAGCAGCTTATCAGCCGGCAGGGGAATGAACACTGAAGCTTTCTTT; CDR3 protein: CASSLSAGRGMNTEAFF
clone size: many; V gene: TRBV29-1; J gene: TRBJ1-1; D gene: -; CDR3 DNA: TGCAGCGTCCGTCACTACACTGAAGCTTTCTTT; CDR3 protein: CSVRHYTEAFF
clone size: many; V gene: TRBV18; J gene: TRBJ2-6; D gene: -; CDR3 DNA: TGTGCCAGCTCACATTCTGGGGCCAACGTCCTGACTTTC; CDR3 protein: CASSHSGANVLTF
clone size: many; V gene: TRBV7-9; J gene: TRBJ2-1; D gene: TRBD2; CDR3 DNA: TGTGCCAGCAGCTCACGCCGGACTAGCGTAAGTGAGCAGTTCTTC; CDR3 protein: CASSSRRTSVSEQFF
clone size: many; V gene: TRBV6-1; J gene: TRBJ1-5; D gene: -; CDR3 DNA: TGTGCCAGCAGTGAATCTAGGACACCGATCGCGAATCAGCCCCAGCATTTT; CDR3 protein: CASSESRTPIANQPQHF
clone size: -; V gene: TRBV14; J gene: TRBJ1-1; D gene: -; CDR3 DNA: TGTGCCAGCAGCCAGGGACTGATAACTGAGACTTTCTTT; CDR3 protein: CASSQGLITETFF
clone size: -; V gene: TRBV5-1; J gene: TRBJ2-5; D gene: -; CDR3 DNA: TGCGCCAGCAGCGTGGGAGACTATTCGGAGACCCAGTACTTC; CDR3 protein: CASSVGDYSETQYF
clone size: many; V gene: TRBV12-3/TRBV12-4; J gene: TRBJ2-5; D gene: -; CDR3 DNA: TGTGCCAGCAGTAACAGGGTTCAAGAGACCCAGTACTTC; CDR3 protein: CASSNRVQETQYF
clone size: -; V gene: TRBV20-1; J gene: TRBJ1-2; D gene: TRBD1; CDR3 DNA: TGCAGTGCCAACCCGGGACAGGGGGCAAGAGGCTACACCTTC; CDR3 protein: CSANPGQGARGYTF